This is a list of T cell receptor beta chains from one sample in a study of Ad26.COV2.S vaccination and SARS-CoV-2 variants. The data were produced by immunoSEQ multiplex PCR, yet TCRdb's version contains in-frame clones alone and is incomplete. The sample contains about 440,000 clones, 87% of which appear only once. This specimen was peripheral blood, taken in a trial of Ad26.COV2.S vaccine versus placebo. All receptors derive from a person aged 18-60 years who received the Ad26.COV2.S COVID-19 vaccine or a placebo. Both conserved end residues are part of each CDR3. A D gene is named only where the DNA matches it firmly. The listing skips clone size in some rows; elsewhere it reads once, few, many or a size class.

D gene	V gene	CDR3 length	clone size	J gene	CDR3 DNA	CDR3 protein
NA	TRBV3-1/TRBV3-2	16	NA	TRBJ1-1	TGTGCCAGCAGCCCTCCCCCGACAGGAGGGAACACTGAAGCTTTCTTT	CASSPPPTGGNTEAFF
NA	TRBV29-1	13	NA	TRBJ2-7	TGCAGCGTTACCGTAACAGCCTCCTACGAGCAGTACTTC	CSVTVTASYEQYF
NA	TRBV2	13	NA	TRBJ1-6	TGTGCCAGCATCACAGGGCAAAATTCACCCCTCCACTTT	CASITGQNSPLHF
TRBD1	TRBV19	15	NA	TRBJ2-7	TGTGCCAGTAGTACCCCCCGGGGACAGGGGTACGAGCAGTACTTC	CASSTPRGQGYEQYF
NA	TRBV18	16	NA	TRBJ2-1	TGTGCCAGCTCATCAAACAGTCGGGGGCTTTACAATGAGCAGTTCTTC	CASSSNSRGLYNEQFF
NA	TRBV3-1/TRBV3-2	10	once	TRBJ2-7	TGTGCCAGCGGAGATTACGAGCAGTACTTC	CASGDYEQYF
NA	TRBV28	13	NA	TRBJ1-2	TGTGCCAGCCTCAGGACGGGAGCCTATGGCTACACCTTC	CASLRTGAYGYTF
TRBD1	TRBV5-1	14	NA	TRBJ2-7	TGCGCCAGCAGCTTGGTGGCAGGGGGCCACGAGCAGTACTTC	CASSLVAGGHEQYF
NA	TRBV5-1	14	NA	TRBJ2-7	TGCGCCAGCAGCTTGGGGACAGCTTCCTACGAGCAGTACTTC	CASSLGTASYEQYF
TRBD1	TRBV16	16	few	TRBJ1-4	TGTGCCAGCAGCCGGTCCATGGGGACAGGGCGGGAAAAACTGTTTTTT	CASSRSMGTGREKLFF
NA	TRBV25-1	12	NA	TRBJ2-7	TGTGCCAGCAGTGAAGGGGGGCGCGAGCAGTACTTC	CASSEGGREQYF
NA	TRBV20-1	14	NA	TRBJ1-6	TGCAGTGCTAGTATTGGGCGGAGTGAGTCACCCCTCCACTTT	CSASIGRSESPLHF
NA	TRBV6-6	16	NA	TRBJ2-7	TGTGCCAGCAGTTACTCGGTGGGGCCTAGCTCCTACGAGCAGTACTTC	CASSYSVGPSSYEQYF
TRBD2	TRBV5-4	16	NA	TRBJ2-7	TGTGCCAGCAGCATCGGACTCCGGACTAGGTCCTACGAGCAGTACTTC	CASSIGLRTRSYEQYF
NA	TRBV6-1	14	NA	TRBJ2-2	TGTGCCAGCAGTGAATGGGGGTTGGCCGGGGAGCTGTTTTTT	CASSEWGLAGELFF
NA	TRBV28	14	NA	TRBJ2-7	TGTGCCAGCAGTTTAGCCGGGATATCCTACGAGCAGTACTTC	CASSLAGISYEQYF
TRBD2	TRBV6-2/TRBV6-3	13	NA	TRBJ2-7	TGTGCCAGCAGCCACCTCCTAGCGGAGAGAGAGTACTTC	CASSHLLAEREYF
NA	TRBV6-2/TRBV6-3	14	few	TRBJ1-5	TGTGCCAGCAGTTACGGGTCTGTACGGCAGCCCCAGCATTTT	CASSYGSVRQPQHF
NA	TRBV15	13	few	TRBJ1-1	TGTGCCAGCCGAGGAGGATTTTTGGGCGAAGCTTTCTTT	CASRGGFLGEAFF
NA	TRBV18	14	NA	TRBJ1-4	TGTGCCAGCTCGCTAAAAACGAACGGTGAAAAACTGTTTTTT	CASSLKTNGEKLFF
NA	TRBV4-3	17	NA	TRBJ1-6	TGCGCCAGCAGCCAAGATACGGGCGGGCGGGGTAATTCACCCCTCCACTTT	CASSQDTGGRGNSPLHF
NA	TRBV5-1	12	once	TRBJ1-1	TGCGCCAGCAGCTTCCACCAGGGTGAAGCTTTCTTT	CASSFHQGEAFF
TRBD2	TRBV9	15	NA	TRBJ2-7	TGTGCCAGCAGCGTCGGAGCGGGAGGGCCCCACGAGCAGTACTTC	CASSVGAGGPHEQYF
TRBD1	TRBV27	15	NA	TRBJ2-3	TGTGCCAGCAGAGCACAGGGGAGAGGAACAGATACGCAGTATTTT	CASRAQGRGTDTQYF
NA	TRBV3-1/TRBV3-2	14	NA	TRBJ2-7	TGTGCCAGCAGCCGCCTCGAGTCAGCATACGAGCAGTACTTC	CASSRLESAYEQYF
NA	TRBV7-2	15	NA	TRBJ2-7	TGTGCCAGCAGCTTAGTTGGCCCAGGATCCTACGAGCAGTACTTC	CASSLVGPGSYEQYF
TRBD1	TRBV10-3	16	NA	TRBJ2-2	TGTGCCATCAGTGACCCGACAGGGCAAAGAACCGGGGAGCTGTTTTTT	CAISDPTGQRTGELFF
TRBD2	TRBV25-1	16	NA	TRBJ2-1	TGTGCCAGCCGGGCTAGCGGCCGCCTCCCCTACAATGAGCAGTTCTTC	CASRASGRLPYNEQFF
NA	TRBV30	14	NA	TRBJ2-3	TGTGCCTGGATGAGGAGTCCTAGCACAGATACGCAGTATTTT	CAWMRSPSTDTQYF
NA	TRBV19	14	NA	TRBJ1-2	TGTGCCAGTAGTACCCTTCTCACCATTTCTGGCTACACCTTC	CASSTLLTISGYTF
NA	TRBV11-2	15	NA	TRBJ2-7	TGTGCCAGCAGCTTATGGAGCCAGTCGGGCTACGAGCAGTACTTC	CASSLWSQSGYEQYF
TRBD2	TRBV5-1	16	NA	TRBJ2-1	TGCGCCAGCAGCTTGGGACTAGCGGGAAGCTACAATGAGCAGTTCTTC	CASSLGLAGSYNEQFF
NA	TRBV29-1	15	once	TRBJ1-3	TGCAGCGTTGTTTTCGGAATCGGGTCTGGAAACACCATATATTTT	CSVVFGIGSGNTIYF
NA	TRBV10-3	16	once	TRBJ2-7	TGTGCCATCAGTGAGTCTAGTCAGGGAGTCTCCTACGAGCAGTACTTC	CAISESSQGVSYEQYF
NA	TRBV27	13	few	TRBJ2-2	TGTGCCAGCAGCGCAGGACCGGCCGGGGAGCTGTTTTTT	CASSAGPAGELFF
TRBD2	TRBV9	14	NA	TRBJ2-2	TGTGCCACCTCGCGGGAGGAGGGGGCCGGGGAGCTGTTTTTT	CATSREEGAGELFF
NA	TRBV6-6	14	NA	TRBJ2-7	TGTGCCAGCAGGGACGCAGGGTTCGGCTACGAGCAGTACTTC	CASRDAGFGYEQYF
NA	TRBV6-5	12	NA	TRBJ1-5	TGTGCCTCCGACAGGCCTAATCAGCCCCAGCATTTT	CASDRPNQPQHF
NA	TRBV30	13	NA	TRBJ1-1	TGTGCCTGGAGTGCCCGGTTGGACACTGAAGCTTTCTTT	CAWSARLDTEAFF
NA	TRBV7-9	16	NA	TRBJ2-2	TGTGCCAGCAGCTTCTACAGGGACCTGAACACCGGGGAGCTGTTTTTT	CASSFYRDLNTGELFF
TRBD1	TRBV24-1	15	NA	TRBJ2-7	TGTGCCACCAGTGAAGCCGGGACAGGGGGATACGAGCAGTACTTC	CATSEAGTGGYEQYF
NA	TRBV30	15	NA	TRBJ1-6	TGTGCCTGGACCTGGGGAGGGGGCTATAATTCACCCCTCCACTTT	CAWTWGGGYNSPLHF
TRBD1	TRBV11-2	14	NA	TRBJ2-7	TGTGCCAGCGGACCCTGGACAGGGTCGAGCGAGCAGTACTTC	CASGPWTGSSEQYF
NA	TRBV6-5	15	NA	TRBJ1-1	TGTGCCAGCAGTTACTCCCCCCCAGTTAGGACTGAAGCTTTCTTT	CASSYSPPVRTEAFF
NA	TRBV24-1	15	NA	TRBJ1-2	TGTGCCACCAGTGACCCCTCCGGAGACCGCTATGGCTACACCTTC	CATSDPSGDRYGYTF
NA	TRBV28	15	NA	TRBJ1-2	TGTGCCGCGAGCTATTCGCGGGGCCTAACCTATGGCTACACCTTC	CAASYSRGLTYGYTF
NA	TRBV11-1	15	NA	TRBJ2-2	TGTGCCAGCAGCTTATGGCGGGCAAACACCGGGGAGCTGTTTTTT	CASSLWRANTGELFF
NA	TRBV6-5	15	NA	TRBJ2-6	TGTGCCAGCAGGAAACAGGATTCTGGGGCCAACGTCCTGACTTTC	CASRKQDSGANVLTF
NA	TRBV28	13	NA	TRBJ1-2	TGTGCCAGCAGACTCGGGACCGATTATGGCTACACCTTC	CASRLGTDYGYTF
NA	TRBV5-4	12	NA	TRBJ2-2	TGTGCCAGCAGCTTGGTAGACGGGGAGCTGTTTTTT	CASSLVDGELFF